A selection of T cell receptor beta chains follows, all from one sample in a study of OX40 agonist ivuxolimab in advanced cancers. Some clones are missing from TCRdb's copy, which holds only in-frame ones; the method was immunoSEQ multiplex PCR. The sample yields about 68,000 clones, 85% seen once. This specimen was CD4+ or CD8+ T cells sorted from blood, taken in a trial of the OX40 agonist ivuxolimab. The receptors originated from an adult with an advanced solid tumor such as melanoma, head and neck, liver or kidney cancer. Each CDR3 is given with its conserved first and last residue. The D gene is left open where the match is weak. Size tells how often a clone was seen (once, few, many) or the class of an expanded clone, and some rows leave it out.

V: TRBV21-1; size: .; J: TRBJ1-4; D: .; CDR3: CASSGQGLTTNEKLFF; DNA: TGTGCCAGCAGCGGACAGGGCCTTACAACTAATGAAAAACTGTTTTTT
V: TRBV6-5; size: .; J: TRBJ1-2; D: TRBD1; CDR3: CASSYSGQENYGYTF; DNA: TGTGCCAGCAGTTACTCGGGACAGGAGAACTATGGCTACACCTTC
V: TRBV5-1; size: .; J: TRBJ2-2; D: .; CDR3: CASARGHSGNTGELFF; DNA: TGCGCCAGCGCTAGGGGCCACTCGGGAAACACCGGGGAGCTGTTTTTT
V: TRBV18; size: .; J: TRBJ2-2; D: .; CDR3: CASSPVDRSGELFF; DNA: TGTGCCAGCTCACCAGTTGACAGGTCCGGGGAGCTGTTTTTT
V: TRBV6-6; size: .; J: TRBJ1-1; D: .; CDR3: CASSWRGRDTEAFF; DNA: TGTGCCAGCAGTTGGAGGGGGAGGGACACTGAAGCTTTCTTT
V: TRBV6-6; size: .; J: TRBJ1-1; D: .; CDR3: CASTPSRGGTEAFF; DNA: TGTGCCAGCACCCCTTCCAGGGGCGGAACTGAAGCTTTCTTT
V: TRBV5-4; size: .; J: TRBJ1-1; D: .; CDR3: CASSLLQGTDTEAFF; DNA: TGTGCCAGCAGCTTGTTGCAGGGCACGGACACTGAAGCTTTCTTT
V: TRBV15; size: .; J: TRBJ1-2; D: .; CDR3: CATSRDGASPGGYTF; DNA: TGTGCCACCAGCAGAGATGGGGCCTCCCCTGGCGGCTACACCTTC
V: TRBV6-5; size: once; J: TRBJ1-1; D: .; CDR3: CASSYSHRNTEAFF; DNA: TGTGCCAGCAGTTACTCGCACAGGAACACTGAAGCTTTCTTT
V: TRBV6-6; size: .; J: TRBJ2-1; D: TRBD2; CDR3: CASSPPGGYNEQFF; DNA: TGTGCCAGCAGCCCTCCGGGGGGGTACAATGAGCAGTTCTTC
V: TRBV2; size: .; J: TRBJ2-7; D: TRBD1; CDR3: CASSPRTGVSYEQYF; DNA: TGTGCCAGCAGTCCCCGGACAGGGGTGAGCTACGAGCAGTACTTC
V: TRBV7-2; size: .; J: TRBJ1-4; D: .; CDR3: CASSLIRAVNEKLFF; DNA: TGTGCCAGCAGCTTAATTCGGGCAGTTAATGAAAAACTGTTTTTT
V: TRBV7-2; size: .; J: TRBJ2-5; D: .; CDR3: CASTLRETQYF; DNA: TGTGCCAGCACCCTAAGGGAGACCCAGTACTTC
V: TRBV5-6; size: once; J: TRBJ1-4; D: TRBD1; CDR3: CASRSTGTGSEKLFF; DNA: TGTGCCAGCAGGTCTACCGGGACAGGGAGTGAAAAACTGTTTTTT
V: TRBV5-8; size: .; J: TRBJ2-2; D: TRBD2; CDR3: CASSFWRGGHTGELFF; DNA: TGTGCCAGCAGCTTCTGGCGGGGGGGCCACACCGGGGAGCTGTTTTTT
V: TRBV5-5; size: few; J: TRBJ1-2; D: TRBD1; CDR3: CASSLAWDRDLNYGYTF; DNA: TGTGCCAGCAGCTTGGCCTGGGACAGAGATCTTAACTATGGCTACACCTTC
V: TRBV5-6; size: once; J: TRBJ2-1; D: .; CDR3: CASSFRQNYNEQFF; DNA: TGTGCCAGCAGCTTTAGGCAGAACTACAATGAGCAGTTCTTC
V: TRBV28; size: .; J: TRBJ2-7; D: .; CDR3: CASSSSDRSYEQYF; DNA: .
V: TRBV7-2; size: .; J: TRBJ2-1; D: .; CDR3: CASSLVTNSEQFF; DNA: TGTGCCAGCAGCTTAGTAACCAATTCCGAGCAGTTCTTC
V: TRBV10-2; size: once; J: TRBJ1-2; D: .; CDR3: CASSDVAWAGFSAGYTF; DNA: TGCGCCAGCAGTGACGTTGCTTGGGCAGGGTTCTCTGCTGGCTACACCTTC
V: TRBV5-1; size: .; J: TRBJ1-6; D: .; CDR3: CASSLGDRNSPLHF; DNA: TGCGCCAGCAGCTTGGGTGACAGAAATTCACCCCTCCACTTT
V: TRBV7-9; size: .; J: TRBJ2-1; D: .; CDR3: CASSLDLPNEQFF; DNA: TGTGCCAGCAGCCTCGACCTACCCAATGAGCAGTTCTTC
V: TRBV7-9; size: .; J: TRBJ2-5; D: .; CDR3: CASGPGETQYF; DNA: TGTGCCAGCGGGCCAGGGGAGACCCAGTACTTC
V: TRBV19; size: .; J: TRBJ2-3; D: .; CDR3: CASSISDTQYF; DNA: TGTGCCAGTAGTATCTCTGATACGCAGTATTTT
V: TRBV5-4; size: .; J: TRBJ2-2; D: TRBD1; CDR3: CASSAGQDTGELFF; DNA: TGTGCCAGCAGCGCTGGACAGGACACCGGGGAGCTGTTTTTT
V: TRBV11-2; size: .; J: TRBJ1-1; D: .; CDR3: CASTPYRGVGNTEAFF; DNA: TGTGCCAGCACCCCATATAGGGGCGTGGGGAACACTGAAGCTTTCTTT
V: TRBV6-1; size: once; J: TRBJ1-1; D: .; CDR3: CASSVNSPTEAFF; DNA: TGTGCCAGCAGTGTCAACTCGCCCACTGAAGCTTTCTTT
V: TRBV6-1; size: .; J: TRBJ1-1; D: TRBD1; CDR3: CASSGNRGRSAYTEAFF; DNA: TGTGCCAGCAGTGGAAACAGGGGGAGGTCGGCGTACACTGAAGCTTTCTTT
V: TRBV9; size: once; J: TRBJ2-1; D: TRBD1; CDR3: CASSGPGGGEQFF; DNA: TGTGCCAGCAGCGGACCAGGGGGCGGTGAGCAGTTCTTC
V: TRBV9; size: .; J: TRBJ2-5; D: .; CDR3: CASSVDPGQETQYF; DNA: TGTGCCAGCAGCGTAGATCCGGGCCAAGAGACCCAGTACTTC
V: TRBV11-2; size: .; J: TRBJ1-1; D: .; CDR3: CASSLLGGRSTEAFF; DNA: TGTGCCAGCAGCTTATTAGGAGGGAGGAGCACTGAAGCTTTCTTT
V: TRBV2; size: .; J: TRBJ2-7; D: .; CDR3: CASSDGFALVTYEQYF; DNA: TGTGCCAGCAGTGACGGCTTTGCACTAGTTACATACGAGCAGTACTTC
V: TRBV6-1; size: .; J: TRBJ2-7; D: TRBD1; CDR3: CASKDRDPYEQYF; DNA: TGTGCCAGCAAAGACAGGGACCCCTACGAGCAGTACTTC
V: TRBV7-9; size: .; J: TRBJ1-3; D: TRBD1; CDR3: CASSWGQVSGNTIYF; DNA: TGTGCCAGCAGCTGGGGACAGGTCTCTGGAAACACCATATATTTT
V: TRBV19; size: .; J: TRBJ2-5; D: .; CDR3: CASTPQGGGVETQYF; DNA: TGTGCCAGTACCCCTCAGGGTGGGGGCGTGGAGACCCAGTACTTC
V: TRBV18; size: once; J: TRBJ1-3; D: TRBD1; CDR3: CASSPSGGSGNTIYF; DNA: TGTGCCAGCTCACCCTCAGGGGGCTCTGGAAACACCATATATTTT
V: TRBV14; size: once; J: TRBJ1-3; D: .; CDR3: CASRNTGLSGNTIYF; DNA: TGTGCCAGCAGAAATACAGGGCTCTCGGGAAACACCATATATTTT
V: TRBV2; size: .; J: TRBJ1-2; D: .; CDR3: CATRREDYGYTF; DNA: TGTGCCACCAGGAGGGAGGACTATGGCTACACCTTC
V: TRBV29-1; size: .; J: TRBJ2-2; D: .; CDR3: CSVEVQDTGELFF; DNA: TGCAGCGTTGAGGTGCAGGACACCGGGGAGCTGTTTTTT